This T cell receptor (beta chain) comes out of a study of persistence of HIV-infected CD4 T cells (dated by TCRdb to the early 2020s). Background for the entire study: The study isolated CMV- and HIV-1 Gag-responding CD4+ T cells from ART-treated individuals to examine antigen-driven clonal expansion of HIV-1-infected cells. The median time participants had been on suppressive ART was 8 years. Apart from a couple of participants who underwent leukapheresis at a single time point, peripheral blood samples of up to about 180 mL were collected from participants at multiple time points. TCRbeta sequencing assessed the clonality of all cells in each sorted population, while proviral sequencing assessed the clonality of infected cells. For the TCR cluster analysis across participants, roughly 8 participants were included for CMV and over five participants for Gag. Overall study results and their limits: Degenerate expanded CDR3beta sequences were enriched in antigen-responding cells, suggesting convergent selection of CD4+ responses to CMV and Gag. A correlation was observed between TCR oligoclonality and proviral oligoclonality within the same sorted populations. Bulk TCR analyses could not be restricted to the rare CMV-responding cells that actually carried HIV-1 proviruses. TCRbeta richness in CMV- and Gag-responding cells was significantly lower than in anti-CD3/anti-CD28-responding cells; CMV-responding cells had higher oligoclonality than CD3/CD28-stimulated and Gag-responding cells. Only a small number of individuals took part in the study, and only a limited range of antigens was tested.

The treatment or condition tag for this specimen amounts to: suppressive antiretroviral therapy. Cells were stimulated with a pool of overlapping HIV-1 Gag 15-mer peptides at 0.9 to 1 ug per peptide per mL. Memory CD4+ T cells that did not respond, being CD40L-negative, CD69-negative and CD45RO-high, were sorted as memory populations depleted of antigen-responding cells. HIV-1-infected adults in whom suppressive ART had been started during chronic infection were enrolled as participants. For at least 4 years, the participants' plasma HIV-1 RNA had been undetectable, below 50 copies/mL. To be included, participants needed a CD4+ T cell count above 400 cells/uL and a positive CMV serology. Before stimulation, PBMCs were isolated using density centrifugation and then depleted of CD8+ T cells. For approximately 18 hours, CD8-depleted PBMCs were stimulated with anti-CD28/CD49d costimulation, a CD40-blocking antibody, and enfuvirtide, which was added to prevent new infections. Cells were sorted on a Beckman Coulter MoFlo Legacy or XDP sorter, with propidium iodide excluding dead cells. The QIAamp DNA Mini Kit was used for genomic DNA extraction from samples above one million cells, and the Quick-DNA Microprep Kit was used otherwise.

TCRbeta repertoires were sequenced from genomic DNA with the immunoSEQ hsTCRB assay version 4 in survey mode. Genomic DNA was diluted to around 10 ng/uL, and up to roughly 1 ug per sample was used for TCRbeta sequencing. On the authors' methods: Analysis of the TCRbeta data was done in ImmunoSeq Analyzer 3.0, and diversity was computed on productive nucleotide rearrangements. Using the Immunarch R package, lower-bound TCR diversity was estimated with the improved Chao index and clonality was estimated with the Gini coefficient. When different nucleotide rearrangements encoded the same CDR3beta amino acid sequence, each rearrangement was treated as a distinct clonotype. Differential abundance analysis found TCRbeta sequences that were significantly enriched in antigen-responding cells compared with anti-CD3/anti-CD28-activated cells. Using predicted peptide-MHC specificity as the basis, GLIPH2 grouped TCRs into clusters, both for each participant individually and for the merged data sets that combined participants. The table was pulled from immuneACCESS by TCRdb, which kept in-frame rearrangements only. Such tables lose some clones; where checked, under half of the loss comes from unresolved V genes, and the rest has no known cause. V, J and clone size are taken as reported in that table, and D and trimming were inferred from the DNA itself. The sample table lists just over 35,000 clones, approximately 81% of them with a count of one. The ten largest clonotypes hold roughly 5.4% of the sample.

This clone has only a few counts. There is no known antigen for this receptor. No quality values exist for individual bases; no much larger clone is one base distant. V is reduced by 1 base and J by 6 bases, leaving a spacing of 14 bases between them. The germline V gene (reference sequence) supplies CDR1 LNHDA and CDR2 SQIVND. Reading from cysteine to phenylalanine, the CDR3 counts 15 amino acids. The retained sequence is limited to the CDR3, 45 bases, with the frame set at the first base. This sequence was found in an adult with HIV. The donor label of this sample is uncertain. The chain is made from TRBV19 and TRBJ2-3, with the D call tentatively TRBD1 or TRBD2, each fitting 5 bases. The specimen comprised cultured CD4+ T cells from PBMCs, sampled from a patient who received antiretroviral therapy. According to the study, the label for this sample's cell subset or site signals: CD40L-CD69- CD45RO-high memory CD4 T cells not responding to Gag peptides. The sequenced DNA is TGTGCCAGTAGTATAGGTGGGGCCGGGGCGGATACGCAGTATTTT. It is translated as CASSIGGAGADTQYF. When the CDR3 is completed using the reference TRBV19 and TRBJ2-3 genes on either side, the full variable domain is DGGITQSPKYLFRKEGQNVTLSCEQNLNHDAMYWYRQDPGQGLRLIYYSQIVNDFQKGDIAEGYSVSREKKESFPLTVTSAQKNPTAFYLCASSIGGAGADTQYFGPGTRLTVL.